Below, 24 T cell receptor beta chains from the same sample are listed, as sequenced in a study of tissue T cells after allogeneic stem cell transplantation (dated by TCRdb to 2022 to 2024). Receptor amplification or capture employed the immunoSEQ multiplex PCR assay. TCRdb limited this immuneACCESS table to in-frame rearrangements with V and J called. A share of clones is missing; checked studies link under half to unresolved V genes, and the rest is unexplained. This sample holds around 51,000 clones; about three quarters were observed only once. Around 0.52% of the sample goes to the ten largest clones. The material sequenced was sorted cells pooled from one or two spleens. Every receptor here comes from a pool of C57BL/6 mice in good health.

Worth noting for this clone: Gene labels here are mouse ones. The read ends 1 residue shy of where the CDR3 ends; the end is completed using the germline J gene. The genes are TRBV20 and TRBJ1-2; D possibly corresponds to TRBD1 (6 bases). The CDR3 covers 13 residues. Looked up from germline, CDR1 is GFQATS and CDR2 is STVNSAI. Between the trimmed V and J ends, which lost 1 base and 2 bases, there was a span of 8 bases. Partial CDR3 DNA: TGTGGTGCTAGGGTCGACAGGAACTCCGACTACACC. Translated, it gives CGARVDRNSDYT. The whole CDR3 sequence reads CGARVDRNSDYTF.

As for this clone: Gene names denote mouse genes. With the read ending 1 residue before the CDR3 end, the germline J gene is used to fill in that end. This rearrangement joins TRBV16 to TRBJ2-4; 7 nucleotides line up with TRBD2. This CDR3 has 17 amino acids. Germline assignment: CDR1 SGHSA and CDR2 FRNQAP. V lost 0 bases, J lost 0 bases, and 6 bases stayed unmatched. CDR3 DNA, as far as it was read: TGTGCAAGCAGCTTAGATGTAATGGGGGGTAGTCAAAACACCTTGTAC. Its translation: CASSLDVMGGSQNTLY. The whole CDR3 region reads CASSLDVMGGSQNTLYF.

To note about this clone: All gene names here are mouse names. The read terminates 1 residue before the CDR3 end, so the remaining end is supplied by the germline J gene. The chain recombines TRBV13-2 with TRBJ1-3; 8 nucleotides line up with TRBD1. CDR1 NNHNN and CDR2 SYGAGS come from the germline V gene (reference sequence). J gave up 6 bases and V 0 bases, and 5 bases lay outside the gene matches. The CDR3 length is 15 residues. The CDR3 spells CASGDARGPVNTLYF. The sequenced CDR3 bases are TGTGCCAGCGGTGATGCCAGGGGGCCAGTAAATACGCTCTAT.

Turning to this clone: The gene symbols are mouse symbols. The CDR3 sequence is CASSSFANTEVFF. CDR3 bases read: TGTGCTAGCAGTAGTTTTGCAAACACAGAAGTCTTC. The rearrangement links TRBV17 to TRBJ1-1; no definite D call. The CDR3 is cut off 1 residue early in the read; its end comes from the germline J gene. The CDR3 is 13 amino acids. The V gene's germline CDR1 is MNHDT and CDR2 YYDKIL. Trimming took 3 bases from V and 0 from J, leaving 5 bases between them.

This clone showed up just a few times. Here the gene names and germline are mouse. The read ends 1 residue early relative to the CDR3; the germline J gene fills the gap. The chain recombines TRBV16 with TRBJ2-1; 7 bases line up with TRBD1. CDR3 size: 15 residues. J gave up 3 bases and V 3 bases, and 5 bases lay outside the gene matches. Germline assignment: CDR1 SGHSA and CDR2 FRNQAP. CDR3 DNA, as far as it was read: TGTGCAAGCAGCTTCGGGGACAGATCCTATGCTGAGCAGTTC. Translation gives CASSFGDRSYAEQF. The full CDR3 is CASSFGDRSYAEQFF.

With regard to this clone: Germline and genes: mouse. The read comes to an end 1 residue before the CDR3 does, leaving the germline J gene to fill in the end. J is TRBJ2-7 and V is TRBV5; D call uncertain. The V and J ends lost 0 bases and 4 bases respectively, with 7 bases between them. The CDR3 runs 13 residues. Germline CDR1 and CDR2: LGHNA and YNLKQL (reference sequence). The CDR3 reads CASSQESQYEQYF. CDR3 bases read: TGTGCCAGCAGCCAAGAAAGCCAGTATGAACAGTAC.

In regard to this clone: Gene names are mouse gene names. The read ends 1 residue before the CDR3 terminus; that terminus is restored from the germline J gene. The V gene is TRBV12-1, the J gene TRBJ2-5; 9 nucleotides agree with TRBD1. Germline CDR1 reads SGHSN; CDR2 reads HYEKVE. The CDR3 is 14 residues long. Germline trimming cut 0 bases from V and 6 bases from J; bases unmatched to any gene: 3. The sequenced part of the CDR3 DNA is TGTGCCAGCTCTCTCGTACAGGGGGCGGACACCCAGTAC. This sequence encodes CASSLVQGADTQY. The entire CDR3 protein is CASSLVQGADTQYF.

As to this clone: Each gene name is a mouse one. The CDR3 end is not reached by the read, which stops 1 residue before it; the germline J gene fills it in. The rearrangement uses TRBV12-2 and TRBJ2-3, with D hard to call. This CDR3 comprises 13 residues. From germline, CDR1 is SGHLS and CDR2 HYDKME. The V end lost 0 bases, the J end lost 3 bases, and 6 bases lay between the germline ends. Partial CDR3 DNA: TGTGCCAGCTCTCTCGCACAGGCAGAAACGCTGTAT. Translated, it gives CASSLAQAETLY. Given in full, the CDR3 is CASSLAQAETLYF.

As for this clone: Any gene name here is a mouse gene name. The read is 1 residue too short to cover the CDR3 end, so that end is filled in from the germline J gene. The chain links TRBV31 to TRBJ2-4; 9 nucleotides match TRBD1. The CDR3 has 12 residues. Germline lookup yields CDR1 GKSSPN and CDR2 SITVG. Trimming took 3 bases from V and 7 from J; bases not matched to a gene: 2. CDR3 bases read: TGTGCCTGGAGCGACAGGGGGTACACCTTGTAC. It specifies CAWSDRGYTLY. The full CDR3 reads CAWSDRGYTLYF.

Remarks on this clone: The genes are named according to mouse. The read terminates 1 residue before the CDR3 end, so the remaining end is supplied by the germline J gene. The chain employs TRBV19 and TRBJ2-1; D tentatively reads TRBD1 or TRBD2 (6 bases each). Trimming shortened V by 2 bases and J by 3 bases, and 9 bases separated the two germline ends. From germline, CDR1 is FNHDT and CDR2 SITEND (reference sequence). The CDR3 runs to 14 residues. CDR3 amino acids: CASSMAGAYAEQFF. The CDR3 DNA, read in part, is TGTGCCAGCAGTATGGCGGGGGCCTATGCTGAGCAGTTC.

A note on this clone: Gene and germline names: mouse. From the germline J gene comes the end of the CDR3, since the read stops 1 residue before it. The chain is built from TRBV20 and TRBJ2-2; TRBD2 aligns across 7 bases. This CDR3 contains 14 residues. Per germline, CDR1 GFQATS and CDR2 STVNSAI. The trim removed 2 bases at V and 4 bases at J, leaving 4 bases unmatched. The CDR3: CGARSWGSTGQLYF. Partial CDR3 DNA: TGTGGTGCTAGGAGCTGGGGGAGCACCGGGCAGCTCTAC.

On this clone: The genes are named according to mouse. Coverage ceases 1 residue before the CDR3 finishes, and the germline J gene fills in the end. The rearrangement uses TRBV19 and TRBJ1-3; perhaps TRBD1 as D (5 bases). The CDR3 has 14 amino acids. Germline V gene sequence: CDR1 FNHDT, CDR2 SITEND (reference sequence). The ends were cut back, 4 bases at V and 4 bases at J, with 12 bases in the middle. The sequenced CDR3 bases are TGTGCCAGCAGTCATCAGGGATCCGGAAATACGCTCTAT. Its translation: CASSHQGSGNTLY. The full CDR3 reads CASSHQGSGNTLYF.

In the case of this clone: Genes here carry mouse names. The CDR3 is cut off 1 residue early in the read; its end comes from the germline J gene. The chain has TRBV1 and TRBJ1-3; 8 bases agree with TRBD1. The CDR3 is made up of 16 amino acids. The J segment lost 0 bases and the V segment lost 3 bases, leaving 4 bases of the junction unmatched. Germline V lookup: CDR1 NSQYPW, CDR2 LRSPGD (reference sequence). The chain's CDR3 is CTCSAYRGDSGNTLYF. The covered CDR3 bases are TGCACCTGCAGTGCGTACAGGGGGGATTCTGGAAATACGCTCTAT.

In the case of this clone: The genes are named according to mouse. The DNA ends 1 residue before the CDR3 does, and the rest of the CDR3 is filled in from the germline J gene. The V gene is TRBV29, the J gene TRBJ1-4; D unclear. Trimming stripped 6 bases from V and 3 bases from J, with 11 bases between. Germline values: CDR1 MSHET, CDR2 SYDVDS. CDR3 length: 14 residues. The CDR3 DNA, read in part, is TGTGCTAGCAGCCTCGGCGGGGCCAACGAAAGATTATTT. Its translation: CASSLGGANERLF. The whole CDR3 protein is CASSLGGANERLFF.

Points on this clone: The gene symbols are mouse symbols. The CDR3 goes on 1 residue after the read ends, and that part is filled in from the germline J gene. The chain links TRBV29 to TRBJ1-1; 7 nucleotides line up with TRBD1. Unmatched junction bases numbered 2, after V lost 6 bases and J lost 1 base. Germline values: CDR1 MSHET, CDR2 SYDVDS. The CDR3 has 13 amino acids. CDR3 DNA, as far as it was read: TGTGCTAGCAGGAGGACAGGGAACACAGAAGTCTTC. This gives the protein CASRRTGNTEVF. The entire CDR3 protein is CASRRTGNTEVFF. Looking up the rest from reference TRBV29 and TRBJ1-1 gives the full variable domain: DMKVTQMPRYLIKRMGENVLLECGQDMSHETMYWYRQDPGLGLQLIYISYDVDSNSEGDIPKGYRVSRKKREHFSLILDSAKTNQTSVYFCASRRTGNTEVFFGKGTRLTVV.

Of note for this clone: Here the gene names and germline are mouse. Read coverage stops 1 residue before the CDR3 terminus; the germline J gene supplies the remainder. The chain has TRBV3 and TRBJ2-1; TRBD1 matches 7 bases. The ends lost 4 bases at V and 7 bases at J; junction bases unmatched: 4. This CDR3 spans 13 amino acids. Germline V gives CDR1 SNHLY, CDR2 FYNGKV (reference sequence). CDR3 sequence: CASSSTGRAEQFF. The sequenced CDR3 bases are TGTGCCAGCAGCTCGACAGGGAGGGCTGAGCAGTTC.

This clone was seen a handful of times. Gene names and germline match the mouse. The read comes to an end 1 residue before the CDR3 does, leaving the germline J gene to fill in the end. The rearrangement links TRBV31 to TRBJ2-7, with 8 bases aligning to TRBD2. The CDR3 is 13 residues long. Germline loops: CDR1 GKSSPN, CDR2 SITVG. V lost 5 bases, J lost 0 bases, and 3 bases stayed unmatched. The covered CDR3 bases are TGTGCCTGGTCGACTGGGGACTCCTATGAACAGTAC. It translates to CAWSTGDSYEQY. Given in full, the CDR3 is CAWSTGDSYEQYF.

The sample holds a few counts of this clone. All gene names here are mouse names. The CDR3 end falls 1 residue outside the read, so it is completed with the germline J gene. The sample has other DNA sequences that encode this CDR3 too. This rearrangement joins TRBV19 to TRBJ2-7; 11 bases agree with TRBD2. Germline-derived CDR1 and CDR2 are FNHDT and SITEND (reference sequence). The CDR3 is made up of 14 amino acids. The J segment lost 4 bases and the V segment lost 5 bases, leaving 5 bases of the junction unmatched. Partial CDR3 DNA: TGTGCCAGCAGCCCCGGGACTGGGGGTTATGAACAGTAC. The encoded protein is CASSPGTGGYEQY. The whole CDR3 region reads CASSPGTGGYEQYF.

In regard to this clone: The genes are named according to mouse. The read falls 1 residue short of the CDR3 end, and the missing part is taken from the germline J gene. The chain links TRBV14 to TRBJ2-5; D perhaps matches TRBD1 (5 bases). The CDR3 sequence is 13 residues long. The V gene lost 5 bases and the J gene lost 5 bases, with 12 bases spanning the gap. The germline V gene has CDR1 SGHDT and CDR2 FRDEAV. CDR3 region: CASSPGNRDTQYF. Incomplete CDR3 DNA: TGTGCCAGCAGCCCAGGGAACAGAGACACCCAGTAC.

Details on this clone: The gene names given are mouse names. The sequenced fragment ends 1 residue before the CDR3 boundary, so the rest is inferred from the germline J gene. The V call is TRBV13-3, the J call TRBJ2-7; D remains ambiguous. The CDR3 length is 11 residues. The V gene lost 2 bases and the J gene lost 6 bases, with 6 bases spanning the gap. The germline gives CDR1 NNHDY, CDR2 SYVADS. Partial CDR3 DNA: TGTGCCAGCAGTGACGGTGGTGAACAGTAC. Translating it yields CASSDGGEQY. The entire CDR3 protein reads CASSDGGEQYF.

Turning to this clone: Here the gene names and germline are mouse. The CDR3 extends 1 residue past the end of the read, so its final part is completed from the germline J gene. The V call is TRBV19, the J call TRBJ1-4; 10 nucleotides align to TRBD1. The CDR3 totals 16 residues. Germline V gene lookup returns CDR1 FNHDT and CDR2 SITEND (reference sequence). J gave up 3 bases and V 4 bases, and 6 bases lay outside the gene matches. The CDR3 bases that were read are TGTGCCAGCAGTCTCGACAGGGGGCCTCCCAACGAAAGATTATTT. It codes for CASSLDRGPPNERLF. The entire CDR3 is CASSLDRGPPNERLFF.

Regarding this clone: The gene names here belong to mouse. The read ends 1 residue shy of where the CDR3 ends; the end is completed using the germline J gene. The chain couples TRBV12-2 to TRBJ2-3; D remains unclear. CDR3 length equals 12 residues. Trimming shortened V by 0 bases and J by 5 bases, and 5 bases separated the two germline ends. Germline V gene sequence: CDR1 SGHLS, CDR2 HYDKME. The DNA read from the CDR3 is TGTGCCAGCTCTCTCGAAGGAGAAACGCTGTAT. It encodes CASSLEGETLY. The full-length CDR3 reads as CASSLEGETLYF. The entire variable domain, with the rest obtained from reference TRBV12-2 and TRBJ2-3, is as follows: NSGVVQSPRYIIKGKGERSILKCIPISGHLSVAWYQQTQGQELKFFIQHYDKMERDKGNLPSRFSVQQFDDYHSEMNMSALELEDSAVYFCASSLEGETLYFGSGTRLTVL.

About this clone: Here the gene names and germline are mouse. CDR3 loop: CASSLGSSAETLYF. The covered CDR3 bases are TGTGCCAGCAGCCTGGGGTCTAGTGCAGAAACGCTGTAT. The V and J genes are TRBV5 and TRBJ2-3, with a possible D match to TRBD2 (5 bases). The read ends 1 residue early relative to the CDR3; the germline J gene fills the gap. The CDR3 totals 14 residues. V was pared by 4 bases and J by 0 bases, with 8 bases between. From germline, CDR1 is LGHNA and CDR2 YNLKQL (reference sequence).

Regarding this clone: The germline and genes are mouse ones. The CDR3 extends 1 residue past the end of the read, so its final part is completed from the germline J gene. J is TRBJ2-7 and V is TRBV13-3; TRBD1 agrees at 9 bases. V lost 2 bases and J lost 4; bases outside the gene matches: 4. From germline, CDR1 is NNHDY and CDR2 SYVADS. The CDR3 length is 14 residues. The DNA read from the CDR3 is TGTGCCAGCAGTGAGAGGGACAGGGTTTATGAACAGTAC. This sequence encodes CASSERDRVYEQY. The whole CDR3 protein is CASSERDRVYEQYF.